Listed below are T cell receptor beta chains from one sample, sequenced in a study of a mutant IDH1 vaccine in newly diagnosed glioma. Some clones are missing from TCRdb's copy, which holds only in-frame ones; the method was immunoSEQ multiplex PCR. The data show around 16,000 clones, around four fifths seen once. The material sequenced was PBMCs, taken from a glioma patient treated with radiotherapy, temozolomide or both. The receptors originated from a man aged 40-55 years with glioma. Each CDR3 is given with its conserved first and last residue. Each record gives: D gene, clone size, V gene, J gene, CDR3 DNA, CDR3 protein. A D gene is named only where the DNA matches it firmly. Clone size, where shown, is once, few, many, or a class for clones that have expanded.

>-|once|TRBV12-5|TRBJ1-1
TGTGCTAGTGGCCCTCGGGGGGGGACTGAAGCTTTCTTT
CASGPRGGTEAFF
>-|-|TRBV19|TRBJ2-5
TGTGCCAGTAGTGACCGGGACACACAAGAGACCCAGTACTTC
CASSDRDTQETQYF
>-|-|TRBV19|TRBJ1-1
TGTGCCAGTAGTATCGGGGCGGGGGGCACTGAAGCTTTCTTT
CASSIGAGGTEAFF
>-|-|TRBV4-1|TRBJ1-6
TGCGCCAGCAGCCACCTATCGGCAGGGTATAATTCACCCCTCCACTTT
CASSHLSAGYNSPLHF
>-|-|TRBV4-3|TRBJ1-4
TGCGCCAGCAGCCAAGAAAGGGCTTCACCCTCGGCCGAAAAACTGTTTTTT
CASSQERASPSAEKLFF
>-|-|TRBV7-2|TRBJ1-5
TGTGCCAGCAGCTTAGCGGGAGGGGGCAATCAGCCCCAGCATTTT
CASSLAGGGNQPQHF
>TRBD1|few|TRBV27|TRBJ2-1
TGTGCCAGCAGCGGGACAGACAATGAGCAGTTCTTC
CASSGTDNEQFF
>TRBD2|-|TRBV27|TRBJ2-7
TGTGCCAGCAGTGTAGCGGGAGGTTACGAGCAGTACTTC
CASSVAGGYEQYF
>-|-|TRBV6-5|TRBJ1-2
TGTGCCAGCAGTCAAACAGGACATTCGGATGGCTACACCTTC
CASSQTGHSDGYTF
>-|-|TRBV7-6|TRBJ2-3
TGTGCCAGCAGCCGTTTCACAGGGACAGATACGCAGTATTTT
CASSRFTGTDTQYF
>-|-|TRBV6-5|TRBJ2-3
TGTGCCAGCAGTCTGGACTCGGCTGTGGCAGATACGCAGTATTTT
CASSLDSAVADTQYF
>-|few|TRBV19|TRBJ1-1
TGTGCCAGTATGGACTACATGAACACTGAAGCTTTCTTT
CASMDYMNTEAFF
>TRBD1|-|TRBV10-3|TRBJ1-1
TGTGCCATCGGACAGGGTGTGGACACTGAAGCTTTCTTT
CAIGQGVDTEAFF
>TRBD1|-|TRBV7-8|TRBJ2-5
TGTGCCAGCAGCTTTCGGGACAGGGGAGCCTTTGGGACCCAGTACTTC
CASSFRDRGAFGTQYF
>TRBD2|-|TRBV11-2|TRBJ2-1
TGTGCCAGCACGGCGGGAGGATCCTACAATGAGCAGTTCTTC
CASTAGGSYNEQFF
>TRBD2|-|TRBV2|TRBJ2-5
TGTGCCAGCAGTGTTCTGGGGACTAGCGAAGAGACCCAGTACTTC
CASSVLGTSEETQYF
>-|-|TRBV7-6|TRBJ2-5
TGTGCCAGCAGAGCAGCACAAGAGACCCAGTACTTC
CASRAAQETQYF
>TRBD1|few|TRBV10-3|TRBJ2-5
TGTGCCATCAGTGGGGACAGGGGGGGACTAGCTGACCAAGAGACCCAGTACTTC
CAISGDRGGLADQETQYF
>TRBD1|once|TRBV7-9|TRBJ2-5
TGTGCCAGCAGCTTTAACCAAAAGGGGACAGACCAAGAGACCCAGTACTTC
CASSFNQKGTDQETQYF
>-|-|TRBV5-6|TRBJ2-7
TGTGCCAGCAGCCTAATGACTAGTTCCTACGAGCAGTACTTC
CASSLMTSSYEQYF
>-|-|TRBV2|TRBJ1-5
TGTGCCAGCAGTGCAAGCTATAGCAATCAGCCCCAGCATTTT
CASSASYSNQPQHF